These 19 T cell receptor beta chains share one sample of origin, sequenced in a study of blood T cell repertoires in COVID-19. Profiled with immunoSEQ multiplex PCR; TCRdb holds only in-frame clones, not every one. The table has about 140,000 clones, almost 80% seen once. What was sequenced was peripheral blood. The receptor set was obtained from a man aged 45-65 years with active or convalescent COVID-19.

The chain links TRBV19 to TRBJ2-5; 7 bases are a match to TRBD1. The CDR3 is 13 amino acids. The V gene end was trimmed by 5 bases and the J gene end by 3 bases; junction bases not matched to a gene: 3. Germline CDR1 LNHDA, CDR2 SQIVND (reference sequence). The CDR3 sequence: CASSVDREETQYF. The CDR3 coding sequence is TGTGCCAGTAGTGTCGACAGGGAAGAGACCCAGTACTTC.

V usage is TRBV5-1 and J usage is TRBJ1-1; 9 nucleotides agree with TRBD1. CDR1 SGHRS and CDR2 YFSETQ come from the germline V gene. The CDR3 extends over 14 amino acids. The V and J ends lost 4 bases and 3 bases, in that order; junction bases with no gene match: 4. In DNA form, the CDR3 reads TGCGCCAGCAGCCACCGGGACAGGGACACTGAAGCTTTCTTT. This sequence encodes CASSHRDRDTEAFF.

In DNA form, the CDR3 reads TGTGCCAGCAGCTTGGGACCTCTAGCGGGAGACGTGGGGGAGCTGTTTTTT. Translating it yields CASSLGPLAGDVGELFF. The chain carries TRBV7-3 and TRBJ2-2; TRBD2 agrees at 10 bases. The CDR3 is 17 residues long. Germline CDR1 reads SGHTA; CDR2 reads FQGTGA. V dropped 3 bases and J dropped 8; count of bases not matched to a gene: 12. The whole variable domain, filled in from reference TRBV7-3 and TRBJ2-2, reads GAGVSQTPSNKVTEKGKYVELRCDPISGHTALYWYRQSLGQGPEFLIYFQGTGAADDSGLPNDRFFAVRPEGSVSTLKIQRTERGDSAVYLCASSLGPLAGDVGELFFGEGSRLTVL.

This clone has just a few counts. The chain uses TRBV27 and TRBJ1-6, with D maybe TRBD1 (5 bases). CDR3 size: 14 residues. Looked up from germline, CDR1 is MNHEY and CDR2 is SMNVEV (reference sequence). V lost 3 bases and J lost 7, with 10 bases in between. CDR3 in amino acids: CASSFPGGNSPLHF. In nucleotides, the CDR3 is TGTGCCAGCAGTTTCCCGGGGGGGAATTCACCCCTCCACTTT.

This sequence joins TRBV10-3 and TRBJ2-2; TRBD1 aligns across 8 bases. This CDR3 is built from 15 residues. V was clipped by 7 bases and J by 5 bases; unmatched bases: 9. From germline, CDR1 is ENHRY and CDR2 SYGVKD. The CDR3 spells CAITLGQGGTGELFF. CDR3 nucleotides: TGTGCCATCACCCTAGGACAGGGTGGGACCGGGGAGCTGTTTTTT.

This clone was counted once. This chain joins TRBV11-2 and TRBJ2-3; 13 positions match TRBD2. Trimming took 1 base from V and 6 from J; bases not matched to a gene: 4. CDR3 length: 16 amino acids. Germline V gene lookup returns CDR1 SGHAT and CDR2 FQNNGV. CDR3 amino acids: CASSLALAGGPDTQYF. For the CDR3, the DNA is TGTGCCAGCAGCTTAGCACTAGCGGGAGGGCCGGATACGCAGTATTTT.

The chain recombines TRBV24-1 with TRBJ2-1; 12 positions match TRBD2. Per the germline V gene, CDR1 is KGHDR and CDR2 is SFDVKD. The CDR3 consists of 18 residues. The ends lost 5 bases at V and 0 bases at J; junction bases unmatched: 7. The CDR3, as DNA: TGTGCCACCAGTGGGCTAGCGGGAGGGCCTTTCTCCTACAATGAGCAGTTCTTC. It yields the protein CATSGLAGGPFSYNEQFF.

The chain couples TRBV29-1 to TRBJ2-3, with 7 bases identical to TRBD2. CDR1 is SQVTM and CDR2 is ANQGSEA in the germline V gene. With V trimmed by 4 bases and J by 0 bases, 4 bases remained unmatched. The CDR3 has 14 residues. The CDR3 DNA is TGCAGCGTTGGTGGGACTACCAGCACAGATACGCAGTATTTT. It is translated as CSVGGTTSTDTQYF.

The chain carries TRBV5-4 and TRBJ1-1, with a weak D call TRBD1 (5 bases). This CDR3 comprises 14 residues. V was clipped by 4 bases and J by 1 base, with 11 bases between them. The germline V gene encodes CDR1 SGHNT and CDR2 YYREEE (reference sequence). CDR3 in DNA: TGTGCCAGCAGCCTGGAGGGGTCGAACACTGAAGCTTTCTTT. Amino acid sequence: CASSLEGSNTEAFF. Supplemented by reference TRBV5-4 and TRBJ1-1, the full variable domain reads ETGVTQSPTHLIKTRGQQVTLRCSSQSGHNTVSWYQQALGQGPQFIFQYYREEENGRGNFPPRFSGLQFPNYSSELNVNALELDDSALYLCASSLEGSNTEAFFGQGTRLTVV.

In its sample, this clone was seen a few times. This chain connects TRBV28 to TRBJ1-4; 9 positions match TRBD1. The CDR3 has 15 amino acids. Germline lookup yields CDR1 MDHEN and CDR2 SYDVKM. J was trimmed by 7 bases and V by 7 bases; bases with no gene match: 10. CDR3 nucleotide sequence: TGTGCCAGCACAACAACACAGGGGGCAGGTGAAAAACTGTTTTTT. It codes for CASTTTQGAGEKLFF.

The chain links TRBV5-1 to TRBJ2-7; 8 nucleotides line up with TRBD2. CDR3 length: 14 amino acids. V gave up 7 bases and J gave up 3 bases; unmatched junction bases: 9. Germline-derived CDR1 and CDR2 are SGHRS and YFSETQ. The CDR3: CASATGTRSYEQYF. The CDR3 nucleotides read TGCGCCAGCGCTACCGGGACTAGGAGCTACGAGCAGTACTTC. Together with reference TRBV5-1 and TRBJ2-7, the CDR3 gives the full variable domain: KAGVTQTPRYLIKTRGQQVTLSCSPISGHRSVSWYQQTPGQGLQFLFEYFSETQRNKGNFPGRFSGRQFSNSRSEMNVSTLELGDSALYLCASATGTRSYEQYFGPGTRLTVT.

The J gene is TRBJ2-3, the V gene TRBV11-2; unclear D gene. V lost 6 bases, J lost 5 bases, and 12 bases lay in between. The germline V gene encodes CDR1 SGHAT and CDR2 FQNNGV. The CDR3 totals 13 residues. The CDR3 spells CASRNSLRDTQYF. CDR3 nucleotide sequence: TGTGCCAGCAGAAACAGCCTCCGAGATACGCAGTATTTT. Based on the CDR3 plus reference TRBV11-2 and TRBJ2-3, the full variable domain is EAGVAQSPRYKIIEKRQSVAFWCNPISGHATLYWYQQILGQGPKLLIQFQNNGVVDDSQLPKDRFSAERLKGVDSTLKIQPAKLEDSAVYLCASRNSLRDTQYFGPGTRLTVL.

The chain joins TRBV18 to TRBJ2-3; D unresolved. Per germline, CDR1 KGHSH and CDR2 LQKENI. The CDR3 covers 16 residues. Between the trimmed V and J ends, which lost 3 bases and 1 base, there was a span of 14 bases. Here the CDR3 DNA reads TGTGCCAGCTCACCCAGACCCCAGCAGGGCACAGATACGCAGTATTTT. Translated: CASSPRPQQGTDTQYF.

This sequence joins TRBV11-3 and TRBJ2-1; TRBD1 matches 9 bases. V was pared by 0 bases and J by 6 bases, with 6 bases of the junction left unmatched. The CDR3 loop spans 16 amino acids. CDR1 is SGHNT and CDR2 is YENEEA in the germline V gene. Here the CDR3 reads CASSLDRETGGNEQFF. CDR3 DNA: TGTGCCAGCAGCTTAGATCGGGAGACAGGGGGCAATGAGCAGTTCTTC.

V and J are TRBV27 and TRBJ1-4, with 10 bases lining up with TRBD1. CDR1 MNHEY and CDR2 SMNVEV come from the germline V gene (reference sequence). The CDR3 is 15 residues long. J lost 8 bases, V lost 1 base, and 4 bases had no gene match. The CDR3 protein is CASSLFGTGDEKLFF. In nucleotides, the CDR3 is TGTGCCAGCAGTTTATTCGGGACAGGGGACGAAAAACTGTTTTTT.

The chain links TRBV2 to TRBJ2-3; D ambiguous. CDR1 is SNHLY, CDR2 FYNNEI, per germline. V was cut by 6 bases and J by 4 bases, with 8 bases left in between. This CDR3 is built from 12 residues. CDR3 sequence reads: CASSSNADTQYF. CDR3 coding DNA: TGTGCCAGCAGCAGTAACGCAGATACGCAGTATTTT. The variable domain in full, completed from reference TRBV2 and TRBJ2-3, reads EPEVTQTPSHQVTQMGQEVILRCVPISNHLYFYWYRQILGQKVEFLVSFYNNEISEKSEIFDDQFSVERPDGSNFTLKIRSTKLEDSAMYFCASSSNADTQYFGPGTRLTVL.

This clone showed up just a few times. The gene calls are TRBV10-2 and TRBJ2-2; D is undetermined. The V gene lost 2 bases and the J gene lost 6 bases, with 7 bases spanning the gap. Germline V lookup: CDR1 WSHSY, CDR2 SAAADI. The CDR3 is made up of 13 amino acids. This CDR3 reads CASSEDFAGELFF. The CDR3 DNA reads TGCGCCAGCAGTGAGGACTTCGCCGGGGAGCTGTTTTTT.

The rearrangement uses TRBV3-1 (or the pseudogene TRBV3-2) and TRBJ1-1, with 9 bases lining up with TRBD1. Looked up from germline, CDR1 is LGHDT and CDR2 is YNNKEL (reference sequence). J lost 5 bases, V lost 5 bases, and 6 bases had no gene match. This CDR3 contains 14 residues. CDR3 protein: CASSSGTGRTEAFF. CDR3 nucleotides: TGTGCCAGCAGCTCCGGGACAGGGAGAACTGAAGCTTTCTTT.

J is TRBJ2-5 and V is TRBV7-9; no firm D call. The CDR3 length is 18 residues. The germline V and J ends were trimmed by 1 base and 0 bases, with 18 bases remaining between them. Per germline, CDR1 SEHNR and CDR2 FQNEAQ (reference sequence). CDR3 in DNA: TGTGCCAGCAGCTTAGTCCGAGACTTTCCATTTTACCAAGAGACCCAGTACTTC. It specifies CASSLVRDFPFYQETQYF.